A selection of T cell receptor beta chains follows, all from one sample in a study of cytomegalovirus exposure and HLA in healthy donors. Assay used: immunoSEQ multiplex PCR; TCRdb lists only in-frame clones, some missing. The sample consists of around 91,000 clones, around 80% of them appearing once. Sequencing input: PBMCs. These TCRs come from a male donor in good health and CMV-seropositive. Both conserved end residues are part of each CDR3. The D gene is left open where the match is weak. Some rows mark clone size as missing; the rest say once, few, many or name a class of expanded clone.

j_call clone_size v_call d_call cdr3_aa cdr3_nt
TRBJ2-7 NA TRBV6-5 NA CASEKIGTYEQYF TGTGCCAGTGAGAAGATTGGTACCTACGAGCAGTACTTC
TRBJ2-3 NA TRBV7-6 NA CASSLGSGGTDTQYF TGTGCCAGCAGCTTAGGCTCAGGGGGCACAGATACGCAGTATTTT
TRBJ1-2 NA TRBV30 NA CAWSGDSRYGYTF TGTGCCTGGAGCGGGGATTCACGCTATGGCTACACCTTC
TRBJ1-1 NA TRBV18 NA CASSGVANTEAFF TGTGCCAGCTCAGGTGTAGCGAACACTGAAGCTTTCTTT
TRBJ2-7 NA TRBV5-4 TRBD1 CASSLAGQGDEQYF TGTGCCAGCAGCTTGGCAGGACAGGGCGACGAGCAGTACTTC
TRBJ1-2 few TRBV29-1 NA CSATTGEGYGYTF TGCAGCGCCACGACCGGGGAGGGCTATGGCTACACCTTC
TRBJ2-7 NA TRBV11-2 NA CASSLRSSAYEQYF TGTGCCAGCAGCTTACGGTCTAGCGCTTACGAGCAGTACTTC
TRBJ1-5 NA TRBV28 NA CASSPLGRGQPQHF TGTGCCAGCAGTCCACTCGGACGGGGTCAGCCCCAGCATTTT
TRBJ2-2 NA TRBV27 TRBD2 CASFTSGGASGELFF TGTGCCAGCTTTACTAGCGGGGGGGCCTCCGGGGAGCTGTTTTTT
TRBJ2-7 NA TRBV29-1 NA CSVRGRGTYEQYF TGCAGCGTCCGAGGCCGGGGTACGTACGAGCAGTACTTC
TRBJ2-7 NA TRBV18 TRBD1 CASSPPGQGTYEQYF TGTGCCAGCTCACCGCCGGGACAGGGTACCTACGAGCAGTACTTC
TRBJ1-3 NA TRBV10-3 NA CASEGQPSGNTIYF TGTGCCAGCGAAGGACAGCCCTCTGGAAACACCATATATTTT
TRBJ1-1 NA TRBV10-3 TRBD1 CAISESTTPEETGGTEAFF TGTGCCATCAGTGAGTCGACCACGCCTGAGGAGACAGGGGGCACTGAAGCTTTCTTT
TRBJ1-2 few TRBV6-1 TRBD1 CASRGGQDGGYTF TGTGCCAGCAGGGGGGGACAGGATGGAGGCTACACCTTC
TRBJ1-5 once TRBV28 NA CASSPRFRNQPQHF TGTGCCAGCAGTCCCCGTTTCAGGAATCAGCCCCAGCATTTT
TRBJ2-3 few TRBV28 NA CASIEGGAGKDTQYF TGTGCCAGCATCGAGGGGGGGGCCGGTAAAGATACGCAGTATTTT
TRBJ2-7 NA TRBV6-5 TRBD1 CASSSRDRGSYEQYF TGTGCCAGCAGTTCCAGGGACAGGGGCTCCTACGAGCAGTACTTC
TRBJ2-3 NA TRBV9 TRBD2 CASSGLAGGLVGTQYF TGTGCCAGCAGCGGGCTAGCGGGGGGGCTTGTAGGTACGCAGTATTTT
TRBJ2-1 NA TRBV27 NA CASSPQGALEQFF TGTGCCAGCAGTCCACAAGGGGCCCTCGAGCAGTTCTTC
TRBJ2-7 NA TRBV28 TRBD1 CASSSAGTDGYEQYF TGTGCCAGCAGTTCCGCCGGGACAGATGGGTACGAGCAGTACTTC
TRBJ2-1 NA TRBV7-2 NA CASSLPGLDEQFF TGTGCCAGCAGCTTACCGGGACTCGATGAGCAGTTCTTC
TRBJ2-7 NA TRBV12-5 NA CASGRQMTSYEQYF TGTGCTAGTGGGAGACAGATGACCTCCTACGAGCAGTACTTC
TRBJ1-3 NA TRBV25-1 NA CASSGRGQGGRNTIYF TGTGCCAGCAGTGGGAGGGGCCAGGGCGGTCGAAACACCATATATTTT
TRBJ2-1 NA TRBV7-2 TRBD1 CASSDYVTTGSDEQFF TGTGCCAGCAGCGATTACGTGACGACAGGGTCTGATGAGCAGTTCTTC
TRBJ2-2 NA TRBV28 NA CASSLVKPGLGGELFF TGTGCCAGCAGTTTAGTCAAGCCGGGGTTGGGCGGGGAGCTGTTTTTT
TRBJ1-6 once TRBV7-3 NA CASSRDRRNSPLHF TGTGCCAGCAGCCGAGACAGGCGGAATTCACCCCTCCACTTT
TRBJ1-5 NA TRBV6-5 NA CASSPDRSNQPQHF TGTGCCAGCAGTCCAGACAGGTCCAATCAGCCCCAGCATTTT
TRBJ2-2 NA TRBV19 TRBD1 CASSIQGAPGELFF TGTGCCAGTAGTATCCAGGGGGCGCCCGGGGAGCTGTTTTTT
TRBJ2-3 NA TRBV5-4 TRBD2 CASSSPGLAGSDTDTQYF TGTGCCAGCAGCTCGCCGGGACTAGCGGGGAGTGACACAGATACGCAGTATTTT
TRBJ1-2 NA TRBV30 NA CASQGGYTF TGTGCCTCCCAGGGGGGCTACACCTTC
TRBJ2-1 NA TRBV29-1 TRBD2 CSHGGTSGEGYNEQFF TGCAGCCACGGTGGGACTAGCGGGGAGGGGTACAATGAGCAGTTCTTC
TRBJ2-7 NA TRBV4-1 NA CASSEGGVVEQYF TGCGCCAGCAGCGAAGGAGGAGTTGTCGAGCAGTACTTC
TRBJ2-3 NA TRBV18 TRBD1 CASSAGQGATDTQYF TGTGCCAGCTCTGCAGGACAGGGGGCCACAGATACGCAGTATTTT
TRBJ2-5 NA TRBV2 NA CASSTGSRETQYF TGTGCCAGCAGTACAGGGTCGCGGGAGACCCAGTACTTC
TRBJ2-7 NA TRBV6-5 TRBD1 CASRLRDSYEQYF TGTGCCAGCAGGCTTCGGGACAGTTACGAGCAGTACTTC
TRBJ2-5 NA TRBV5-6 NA CASSSRELPQYF TGTGCCAGCAGCTCCCGGGAGCTGCCCCAGTACTTC
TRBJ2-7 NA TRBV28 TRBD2 CASSLAGDRYEQYF TGTGCCAGCAGTTTAGCGGGGGATCGTTACGAGCAGTACTTC